The rows below give T cell receptor beta chains drawn from one sample of a study of molecular identifiers for immune sequencing clone quantification. TCRdb re-derived calls from the PCR reads in MiXCR, one entry per CDR3 protein. The sample includes 300,000 to 350,000 distinct CDR3 sequences, about 22% seen only once; the top ten take about 0.79%. The source material was naive CD8+ T cells from blood, with Jurkat cell RNA spiked in. The receptor source for this set is a human donor in good health. Some libraries in this study had Jurkat cell RNA spiked in. Each CDR3 is given with its conserved first and last residue. D genes are given only for firm matches. For some rows the clone size is stated as once, few or many, or as a class when expanded; others skip it.

abundance: NA; d_gene: NA; v_gene: TRBV7-9; j_gene: TRBJ2-7; CDR3nt: TGTGCCAGCAGCTCACAGGCGGACCCCTACGAGCAGTACTTC; CDR3aa: CASSSQADPYEQYF
abundance: many; d_gene: NA; v_gene: TRBV4-1; j_gene: TRBJ1-1; CDR3nt: TGCGCCAGCAGCCACCCAGGTTTGGACACTGAAGCTTTCTTT; CDR3aa: CASSHPGLDTEAFF
abundance: many; d_gene: NA; v_gene: TRBV24-1; j_gene: TRBJ2-3; CDR3nt: TGTGCCACCAGTGAGTCAACTACTCATACGCAGTATTTT; CDR3aa: CATSESTTHTQYF
abundance: many; d_gene: TRBD1; v_gene: TRBV7-8; j_gene: TRBJ1-1; CDR3nt: TGTGCCAGCAGCCCGCTGCCGGACAGGGTCTATACTGAAGCTTTCTTT; CDR3aa: CASSPLPDRVYTEAFF
abundance: many; d_gene: NA; v_gene: TRBV9; j_gene: TRBJ2-3; CDR3nt: TGTGCCAGCAGCGTAGCGGGGAGTAGCACAGATACGCAGTATTTT; CDR3aa: CASSVAGSSTDTQYF
abundance: many; d_gene: TRBD1; v_gene: TRBV4-1; j_gene: TRBJ2-7; CDR3nt: TGCGCCAGCAGCCAAGAACAGGGGCCCTACGAGCAGTACTTC; CDR3aa: CASSQEQGPYEQYF
abundance: many; d_gene: TRBD1; v_gene: TRBV12-3/TRBV12-4; j_gene: TRBJ1-1; CDR3nt: TGTGCCAGCAGTGACAGGGATCCCACTGAAGCTTTCTTT; CDR3aa: CASSDRDPTEAFF
abundance: NA; d_gene: NA; v_gene: TRBV12-3/TRBV12-4; j_gene: TRBJ1-3; CDR3nt: TGTGCCAGCAGTGGACCCGACTCTGGAAACACCATATATTTT; CDR3aa: CASSGPDSGNTIYF
abundance: NA; d_gene: NA; v_gene: TRBV7-2; j_gene: TRBJ1-3; CDR3nt: TGTGCCAACCTCCGAAGGGAAGGAAACACCATATATTTT; CDR3aa: CANLRREGNTIYF
abundance: many; d_gene: TRBD2; v_gene: TRBV4-3; j_gene: TRBJ2-5; CDR3nt: TGCGCCAGCAGCCAAGAGACTAGCGGGAGCGGGGATCAAGAGACCCAGTACTTC; CDR3aa: CASSQETSGSGDQETQYF
abundance: NA; d_gene: NA; v_gene: TRBV6-1; j_gene: TRBJ1-2; CDR3nt: TGTGCCAGCGTAAAGACAGTTAACTGTGGCTACACCTTC; CDR3aa: CASVKTVNCGYTF
abundance: many; d_gene: NA; v_gene: TRBV29-1; j_gene: TRBJ1-1; CDR3nt: TGCAGCGTCCGAGTTATGAACACTGAAGCTTTCTTT; CDR3aa: CSVRVMNTEAFF
abundance: many; d_gene: NA; v_gene: TRBV12-3/TRBV12-4; j_gene: TRBJ2-5; CDR3nt: TGTGCCAGCAGTATTGGGGGGCGGGAGACCCAGTACTTC; CDR3aa: CASSIGGRETQYF
abundance: many; d_gene: NA; v_gene: TRBV29-1; j_gene: TRBJ2-1; CDR3nt: TGCAGCCCAAAGACTAGCTACAATGAGCAGTTCTTC; CDR3aa: CSPKTSYNEQFF
abundance: NA; d_gene: NA; v_gene: TRBV9; j_gene: TRBJ1-1; CDR3nt: TGTGCCAGCAGCGTAGAGGGGAGGCTTCAAGCTTTCTTT; CDR3aa: CASSVEGRLQAFF
abundance: few; d_gene: NA; v_gene: TRBV11-2; j_gene: TRBJ1-1; CDR3nt: TGTGCCAGCAGCTTTGTGGGACGGTACACTGAAGCTTTCTTT; CDR3aa: CASSFVGRYTEAFF
abundance: many; d_gene: NA; v_gene: TRBV7-9; j_gene: TRBJ2-7; CDR3nt: TGTGCCAGCAGCACGGACAGCTCCTACGAGCAGTACTTC; CDR3aa: CASSTDSSYEQYF
abundance: NA; d_gene: NA; v_gene: TRBV19; j_gene: TRBJ2-7; CDR3nt: TGTGCCAGTAGTATCGTGGGCACCGACTACGAGCAGTACTTC; CDR3aa: CASSIVGTDYEQYF
abundance: NA; d_gene: NA; v_gene: TRBV7-2; j_gene: TRBJ2-3; CDR3nt: TGTGCCAGCAGCCAAAACCCCGGGACTCCTATTGTTTATACGCAGTATTTT; CDR3aa: CASSQNPGTPIVYTQYF
abundance: many; d_gene: TRBD1; v_gene: TRBV5-4; j_gene: TRBJ1-2; CDR3nt: TGTGCCAGCAGCCAAAGTACAGGGGGCGACTATGGCTACACCTTC; CDR3aa: CASSQSTGGDYGYTF
abundance: once; d_gene: TRBD1; v_gene: TRBV5-1; j_gene: TRBJ1-2; CDR3nt: TGCGCCAGCAGCCCGGGACAGAACTCTGGCTGCACCTTT; CDR3aa: CASSPGQNSGCTF
abundance: NA; d_gene: TRBD2; v_gene: TRBV20-1; j_gene: TRBJ2-2; CDR3nt: TGCAGTGCAAGTGGGACTAGTATGTCCGGGGAGCTGTTTTTT; CDR3aa: CSASGTSMSGELFF
abundance: many; d_gene: TRBD2; v_gene: TRBV6-2/TRBV6-3; j_gene: TRBJ2-7; CDR3nt: TGTGCCAGCTTCCGGGGGGGCCTCTACGAGCAGTACTTC; CDR3aa: CASFRGGLYEQYF
abundance: few; d_gene: NA; v_gene: TRBV21-1; j_gene: TRBJ1-6; CDR3nt: TGTGCCAGCAGCCCCGGACGGTCCTATAATTCACCCCTCCACTTT; CDR3aa: CASSPGRSYNSPLHF
abundance: many; d_gene: TRBD1; v_gene: TRBV30; j_gene: TRBJ2-7; CDR3nt: TGTGCCTGGGCCGGGACAGGGATCTACGAGCAGTACTTC; CDR3aa: CAWAGTGIYEQYF
abundance: NA; d_gene: NA; v_gene: TRBV27; j_gene: TRBJ2-1; CDR3nt: TGTGCCAGCAGTTTTGGTCTAGCGCCCGATGCGCAGTTCTTC; CDR3aa: CASSFGLAPDAQFF
abundance: many; d_gene: TRBD1; v_gene: TRBV2; j_gene: TRBJ1-1; CDR3nt: TGTGCCAGCAGCTTAGGACAGGCTGGGAACACTGAAGCTTTCTTT; CDR3aa: CASSLGQAGNTEAFF
abundance: many; d_gene: TRBD1; v_gene: TRBV6-5; j_gene: TRBJ2-7; CDR3nt: TGTGCCAGCAGTTATGGCCCAGGGGGCAACGAGCAGTACTTC; CDR3aa: CASSYGPGGNEQYF
abundance: NA; d_gene: NA; v_gene: TRBV28; j_gene: TRBJ2-5; CDR3nt: TGTGCCAGCAGCCCCGCCGGGGGGCAGGTCGGAGAGACCCAGTACTTC; CDR3aa: CASSPAGGQVGETQYF
abundance: many; d_gene: TRBD2; v_gene: TRBV25-1; j_gene: TRBJ2-1; CDR3nt: TGTGCCAGTACTACCGGGACTAGCGGAGAGGGCGGTCAGTTCTTC; CDR3aa: CASTTGTSGEGGQFF
abundance: many; d_gene: NA; v_gene: TRBV6-5; j_gene: TRBJ2-6; CDR3nt: TGTGCCAGCAGTTGGTTTCAGAGCTCTGGGGCCAACGTCCTGACTTTC; CDR3aa: CASSWFQSSGANVLTF
abundance: NA; d_gene: NA; v_gene: TRBV10-3; j_gene: TRBJ1-1; CDR3nt: TGTGCCATCAGTGAGCCTGGACAGCGAGTGAACACTGAAGCTTTCTTT; CDR3aa: CAISEPGQRVNTEAFF
abundance: many; d_gene: NA; v_gene: TRBV30; j_gene: TRBJ2-7; CDR3nt: TGTGCCTGGAGTACAGACACCTACGAGCAGTACTTC; CDR3aa: CAWSTDTYEQYF
abundance: many; d_gene: TRBD1; v_gene: TRBV10-3; j_gene: TRBJ2-5; CDR3nt: TGTGCCATCAGTGAAATTGGGGGACAGATCCAAGAGACCCAGTACTTC; CDR3aa: CAISEIGGQIQETQYF
abundance: NA; d_gene: NA; v_gene: TRBV11-2; j_gene: TRBJ2-3; CDR3nt: TGTGCCAGCAGCTTAGAAGGGAAGGGGGATGGTACAGATACGCAGTATTTT; CDR3aa: CASSLEGKGDGTDTQYF
abundance: NA; d_gene: NA; v_gene: TRBV4-3; j_gene: TRBJ2-3; CDR3nt: TGCGCCAGCAGCCAAGTACCCCTCTTCGGCGGGAAGTTGAGCACAGATACGCAGTATTTT; CDR3aa: CASSQVPLFGGKLSTDTQYF
abundance: many; d_gene: TRBD2; v_gene: TRBV7-3; j_gene: TRBJ2-1; CDR3nt: TGTGCCAGCAGCTCGGGACTAGCGGTGAATGAGCAGTTCTTC; CDR3aa: CASSSGLAVNEQFF
abundance: many; d_gene: NA; v_gene: TRBV14; j_gene: TRBJ2-7; CDR3nt: TGTGCCAGCAGCCAAGTACTCTACCCCTACGAGCAGTACTTC; CDR3aa: CASSQVLYPYEQYF
abundance: few; d_gene: NA; v_gene: TRBV6-2/TRBV6-3; j_gene: TRBJ2-1; CDR3nt: TGTGCCAGCAGTTACTCGGAGAGAATAAGTCCCTACAATGAGCAGTTCTTC; CDR3aa: CASSYSERISPYNEQFF
abundance: few; d_gene: NA; v_gene: TRBV2; j_gene: TRBJ2-3; CDR3nt: TGTGCCAGCAGTGAAGCGCTAGTCCCCGGGTTGGCAGATACGCAGTATTTT; CDR3aa: CASSEALVPGLADTQYF